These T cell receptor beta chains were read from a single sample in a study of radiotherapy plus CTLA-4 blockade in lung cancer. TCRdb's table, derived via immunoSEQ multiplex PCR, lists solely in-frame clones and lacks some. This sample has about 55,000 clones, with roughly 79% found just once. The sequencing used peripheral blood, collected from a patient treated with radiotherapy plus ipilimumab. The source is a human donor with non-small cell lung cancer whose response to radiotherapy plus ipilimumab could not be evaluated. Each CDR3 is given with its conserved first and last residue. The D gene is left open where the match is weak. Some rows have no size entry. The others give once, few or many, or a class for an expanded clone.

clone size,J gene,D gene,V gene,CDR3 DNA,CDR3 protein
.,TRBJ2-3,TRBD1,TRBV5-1,TGCGCCAGCAGCTTGACAGGCGCAGGGGGCCTTGGGGCAGATACGCAGTATTTT,CASSLTGAGGLGADTQYF
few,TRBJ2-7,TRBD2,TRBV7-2,TGTGCCAGCAGCACGTTAACTAGCGGGAGACCCTACGAGCAGTACTTC,CASSTLTSGRPYEQYF
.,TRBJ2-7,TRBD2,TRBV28,TGTGCCAGCAGCACCCAGCGGGGTCCAGACGAGCAGTACTTC,CASSTQRGPDEQYF
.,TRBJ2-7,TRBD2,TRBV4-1,TGTGCCAGCAGCCAAGGACTAGCGAGGTCCTACGAGCAGTACTTC,CASSQGLARSYEQYF
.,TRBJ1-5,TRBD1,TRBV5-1,TGCGCCAGCAGCCCTCTGGGACAGGATCGTCAGCCCCAGCATTTT,CASSPLGQDRQPQHF
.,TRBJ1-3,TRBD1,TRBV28,TGTGCCAGCAGTTTATTGGGACAGCGAAGCTCTGGAAACACCATATATTTT,CASSLLGQRSSGNTIYF
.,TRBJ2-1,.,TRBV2,TGTGCCAGCATCCCAGGGCGAAGGGGTGAGCAGTTCTTC,CASIPGRRGEQFF
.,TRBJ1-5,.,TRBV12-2,TGTGCAAGTCGCTGCTATCCGGGACAAAGAAAGAATCAGCCCCAGCATTTT,CASRCYPGQRKNQPQHF
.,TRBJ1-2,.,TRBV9,TGTGCCAGCAGCGTAGATAGCGGGGCGGGCTATGGCTACACCTTC,CASSVDSGAGYGYTF
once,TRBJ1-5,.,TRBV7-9,TGTGCCAGCAGCTTAGGGACAGTTCAGCCCCAGCATTTT,CASSLGTVQPQHF
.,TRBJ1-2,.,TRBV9,TGTGCCAGCAGCGTAGACAACACCAACTATGGCTACACCTTC,CASSVDNTNYGYTF
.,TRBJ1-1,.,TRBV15,TGTGCCACCAGCAGAGATAACGGGGGAACTGAAGCTTTCTTT,CATSRDNGGTEAFF
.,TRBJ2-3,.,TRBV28,TGTGCCAGCAGTTCGATGGGGGCGCATGATACGCAGTATTTT,CASSSMGAHDTQYF
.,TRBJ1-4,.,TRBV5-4,TGTGCCAGCAGCCGCGACAGAAATAATGAAAAACTGTTTTTT,CASSRDRNNEKLFF
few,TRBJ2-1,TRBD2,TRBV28,TGTGCCAGCAGTTTGGGGCCTCTGGCTAGCGGGAGGGCTGATGAGCAGTTCTTC,CASSLGPLASGRADEQFF
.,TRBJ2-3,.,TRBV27,TGTGCCAGCAGACTACAGGGACCAGATACGCAGTATTTT,CASRLQGPDTQYF
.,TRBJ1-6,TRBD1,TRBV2,TGTGCCAGCACCGGGACAGGTGTTTCACCCCTCCACTTT,CASTGTGVSPLHF
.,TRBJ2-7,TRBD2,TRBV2,TGTGCCAGCCGACTAGCGGGGGGTACCTACGAGCAGTACTTC,CASRLAGGTYEQYF
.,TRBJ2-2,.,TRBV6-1,TGTGCCAGCAATCCCGGTAGCACCGGGGAGCTGTTTTTT,CASNPGSTGELFF
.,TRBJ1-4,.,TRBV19,TGTGCCAGTAGTGTCGGGACAACGGATGAAAAACTGTTTTTT,CASSVGTTDEKLFF
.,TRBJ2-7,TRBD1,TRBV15,TGTGCCACCAGCAGCGGACAGGTAACCTACGAGCAGTACTTC,CATSSGQVTYEQYF
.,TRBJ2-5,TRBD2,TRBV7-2,TGTGCCAGCAGCTCACAAGCGGGAGGGCCCCAAGAGACCCAGTACTTC,CASSSQAGGPQETQYF
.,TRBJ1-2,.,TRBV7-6,TGTGCCAGCTCGTTTAGGGGGGGCCCTACTAACTATGGCTACACCTTC,CASSFRGGPTNYGYTF
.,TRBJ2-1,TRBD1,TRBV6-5,TGTGCCAGCAGTTTAGATGGGGTGATCAGTCAGGGGGAGTTCTTC,CASSLDGVISQGEFF
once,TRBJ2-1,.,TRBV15,TGTGCCACCAGCAGAGATCCCACTTCTAGTTTTGAGCAGTTCTTC,CATSRDPTSSFEQFF
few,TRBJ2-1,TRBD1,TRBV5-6,TGTGCCAGCATGCGATGGGGACAGGGAGGGTCCTACAATGAGCAGTTCTTC,CASMRWGQGGSYNEQFF
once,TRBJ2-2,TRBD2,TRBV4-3,TGCGCCAGCAGCCAAGATCGACTAGCGGGAGAGACCGGGGAGCTGTTTTTT,CASSQDRLAGETGELFF
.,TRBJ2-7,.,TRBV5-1,TGCGCCAGCAGCCGTATTAGCTCCTACGAGCAGTACTTC,CASSRISSYEQYF
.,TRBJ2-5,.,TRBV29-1,TGCAGCGTTGAACCTTACTCCGAAAAAGTGCAGTACTTC,CSVEPYSEKVQYF
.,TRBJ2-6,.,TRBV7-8,TGTGCCAGCACCAGGGTCGGGGCCAACGTCCTGACTTTC,CASTRVGANVLTF